The sequence of this TCR beta chain was determined in a study of high-grade serous ovarian cancer treatment subgroups. TCRdb's copy holds only in-frame clones and misses some; the assay was immunoSEQ multiplex PCR. This table holds about 36,000 clones, 79% found once. Per germline, CDR1 SGHVS and CDR2 FQNEAQ. Trimming took 2 bases from V and 11 from J, leaving 21 bases between them. The CDR3 runs to 15 residues. Tumor samples were taken before definitive surgery or chemotherapy. Sequencing was performed on tumor tissue. This clonotype was sampled from a human donor with high-grade serous ovarian cancer. J is TRBJ1-1 and V is TRBV7-8; no definite D call. The CDR3 loop reads CASSLFRQQVGGAFF. The CDR3 DNA follows: TGTGCCAGCAGCTTATTTAGGCAGCAAGTAGGCGGGGCTTTCTTT. Drawing the rest from reference TRBV7-8 and TRBJ1-1, the complete variable domain is GAGVSQSPRYKVAKRGQDVALRCDPISGHVSLFWYQQALGQGPEFLTYFQNEAQLDKSGLPSDRFFAERPEGSVSTLKIQRTQQEDSAVYLCASSLFRQQVGGAFFGQGTRLTVV.